The 15 T cell receptor beta chains listed next were all sequenced from one sample in a study of cytomegalovirus exposure and HLA in healthy donors. Use of 60 Vbeta and 13 Jbeta primers characterized the PCR. Clones were sequenced by immunoSEQ multiplex PCR, and TCRdb holds only the in-frame ones, with some missing. This table holds under 200,000 clones, roughly 85% found once. What was sequenced was PBMCs. All receptors come from a man between 50 and 59 years old in good health and CMV-seropositive.

V gene TRBV11-1 combines with J gene TRBJ2-2, with 10 bases that match TRBD1. Germline CDR1 SGHAT, CDR2 FQDESV (reference sequence). The CDR3 is 15 amino acids. V lost 6 bases to trimming and J lost 6 bases; unmatched junction nucleotides: 7. The CDR3 DNA is TGTGCCAGCAGACGGGACAGGGGTATCCCCGGGGAGCTGTTTTTT. Translated, it gives CASRRDRGIPGELFF.

The chain employs TRBV2 and TRBJ1-3, with 11 positions matching TRBD1. Germline V lookup: CDR1 SNHLY, CDR2 FYNNEI. J gave up 2 bases and V 6 bases, and 6 bases lay outside the gene matches. This CDR3 spans 16 amino acids. The CDR3 loop reads CASRGPGQGAGNTIYF. CDR3 in DNA: TGTGCCAGCAGGGGACCGGGACAGGGGGCTGGAAACACCATATATTTT.

The rearrangement joins TRBV25-1 to TRBJ2-5; the D gene is possibly TRBD1 (6 bases). The closer fit of TRBJ2-7 to the DNA end suggests the J call may be wrong. Germline values: CDR1 MGHDK, CDR2 SYGVNS. The CDR3 is 14 amino acids. The CDR3 spells CASTQAGTHYEQYF. The CDR3 DNA reads TGTGCCAGCACTCAGGCCGGGACACACTACGAGCAGTACTTC.

The chain couples TRBV12-5 to TRBJ1-1, with D unclear. CDR3 length: 13 amino acids. Germline V gene lookup returns CDR1 LGHNT and CDR2 FRNRAP. The V end lost 6 bases, the J end lost 7 bases, and 15 bases lay between the germline ends. In DNA form, the CDR3 reads TGTGCTAGTGGCTCCGGGAACGTCGTTGAAGCTTTCTTT. Its protein product is CASGSGNVVEAFF.

This clone has more than one count but fewer than ten. The chain has TRBV6-1 and TRBJ1-1; TRBD1 matches at 11 bases. The CDR3 loop spans 13 amino acids. Germline V CDR1 and CDR2: MNHNS, SASEGT. V gave up 4 bases and J gave up 8 bases; unmatched junction bases: 3. For the CDR3, the DNA is TGTGCCAGCAGTGTGCGGACAGGGGGCGAAGCTTTCTTT. Translation gives CASSVRTGGEAFF.

This sequence joins TRBV5-4 and TRBJ1-3, with D perhaps matching TRBD1 (5 bases). This CDR3 region has 14 residues. Germline assignment: CDR1 SGHNT and CDR2 YYREEE (reference sequence). V lost 6 bases, J lost 3 bases, and 13 bases lay in between. The CDR3 DNA reads TGTGCCAGCACCGAAGGAGGGGATGGAAACACCATATATTTT. It translates to CASTEGGDGNTIYF.

This clone has only a few counts. V is TRBV7-7 and J is TRBJ2-1; the D gene is possibly TRBD1 (5 bases). The CDR3 sequence is 14 residues long. The germline V gene has CDR1 SSHAT and CDR2 FNYEAQ (reference sequence). Trimming took 5 bases from V and 6 from J, leaving 14 bases between them. For the CDR3, the DNA is TGTGCCAGCAGCCCAGGACAATCCGGCAATGAGCAGTTCTTC. Encoded protein: CASSPGQSGNEQFF.

This chain joins TRBV28 and TRBJ2-1; 9 bases align to TRBD2. V shed 10 bases and J 7 bases; nucleotides not matched to a gene: 8. This CDR3 has 13 amino acids. Germline loops: CDR1 MDHEN, CDR2 SYDVKM. CDR3 protein: CATLAAGGNEQFF. CDR3 DNA: TGTGCCACCCTGGCGGCGGGGGGGAATGAGCAGTTCTTC.

V gene TRBV6-1 combines with J gene TRBJ2-2; D is perhaps TRBD1 (6 bases). Germline assignment: CDR1 MNHNS and CDR2 SASEGT. CDR3 length: 15 amino acids. Trimming pared 6 bases from V and 7 bases from J, leaving 18 bases between. The CDR3 DNA sequence: TGTGCCAGCAGAAGGGTGGGGGCGAGGAGCGGGGAGCTGTTTTTT. The encoded protein is CASRRVGARSGELFF.

The chain combines TRBV19 with TRBJ2-3, with TRBD2 matching over 7 bases. The germline gives CDR1 LNHDA, CDR2 SQIVND (reference sequence). V lost 5 bases to trimming and J lost 5 bases; unmatched junction nucleotides: 7. The CDR3 runs 14 residues. DNA for the CDR3: TGTGCCAGTAGTCCCGGACTAGGGGTAGATACGCAGTATTTT. The encoded protein is CASSPGLGVDTQYF.

This chain links TRBV28 with TRBJ2-5; D might be TRBD2 (6 bases). The germline V gene has CDR1 MDHEN and CDR2 SYDVKM. CDR3 length: 14 residues. Between the trimmed V and J ends, which lost 6 bases and 5 bases, there was a span of 16 bases. The CDR3 spells CASRTATRVETQYF. CDR3 in DNA: TGTGCCAGCAGAACCGCGACTAGAGTGGAGACCCAGTACTTC. Together with reference TRBV28 and TRBJ2-5, the CDR3 gives the full variable domain: DVKVTQSSRYLVKRTGEKVFLECVQDMDHENMFWYRQDPGLGLRLIYFSYDVKMKEKGDIPEGYSVSREKKERFSLILESASTNQTSMYLCASRTATRVETQYFGPGTRLLVL.

This clone was seen just once. Compared with germline, one end of the junction differs, possibly owing to a read error. The chain carries TRBV2 and TRBJ2-5; possible D gene TRBD1, 6 bases. The CDR3 spans 11 residues. Germline V gives CDR1 SNHLY, CDR2 FYNNEI. CDR3 nucleotide sequence: TGTGCCAGCAGTACTCGGGACACCCAATACTTC. Encoded protein: CASSTRDTQYF. Looking up the rest from reference TRBV2 and TRBJ2-5 gives the full variable domain: EPEVTQTPSHQVTQMGQEVILRCVPISNHLYFYWYRQILGQKVEFLVSFYNNEISEKSEIFDDQFSVERPDGSNFTLKIRSTKLEDSAMYFCASSTRDTQYFGPGTRLLVL.

This chain links TRBV7-2 with TRBJ1-1; weak D call: TRBD1 (6 bases). The CDR3 runs 18 residues. V was trimmed by 4 bases and J by 11 bases, leaving 32 bases between them. The germline CDR1 and CDR2 sequences are SGHTA and FQGNSA. The CDR3, as DNA: TGTGCCAGCAGCTGGGGACACGCACTACCGGGCCCCACGGCTCGGGCTTTCTTT. It yields the protein CASSWGHALPGPTARAFF.

In this sample, this clone turned up once. This chain links TRBV6-5 with TRBJ2-1, with D possibly TRBD2 on 6 matching bases. The CDR3 sequence is 13 residues long. Germline V gives CDR1 MNHEY, CDR2 SVGAGI. V lost 8 bases, J lost 4 bases, and 12 bases lay in between. The CDR3 sequence is CASRNGGYNEQFF. CDR3 nucleotide sequence: TGTGCCAGCCGAAACGGGGGATACAATGAGCAGTTCTTC.

The chain is built from TRBV5-1 and TRBJ1-5, with 11 bases matching TRBD1. The CDR3 length is 15 residues. V was clipped by 4 bases and J by 5 bases; unmatched bases: 5. The germline CDR1 and CDR2 sequences are SGHRS and YFSETQ. CDR3 nucleotide sequence: TGCGCCAGCAGCACAGGGACAGGGGGAGATCAGCCCCAGCATTTT. This translates into CASSTGTGGDQPQHF.